The TCR beta chain described here comes from a study of cytomegalovirus exposure and HLA in healthy donors. Primers: 60 Vbeta forward and 13 Jbeta reverse. TCRdb's table, derived via immunoSEQ multiplex PCR, lists solely in-frame clones and lacks some. The data contain about 170,000 clones, 70% to 80% of them singletons. This sequence was found in a woman in her 30s in good health and CMV-seropositive. The specimen was PBMCs.

CDR3 bases: TGTGCCAGCTCACCATCCGGGTACCCTGAAGCTTTCTTT. The encoded protein is CASSPSGYPEAFF. The J gene is TRBJ1-1, the V gene TRBV18; no clear D gene. V was shortened by 2 bases and J by 6 bases, with 10 bases between the two germline ends. The CDR3 has 13 amino acids. The germline V gene encodes CDR1 KGHSH and CDR2 LQKENI. Combining the CDR3 with reference TRBV18 and TRBJ1-1 gives the whole variable domain NAGVMQNPRHLVRRRGQEARLRCSPMKGHSHVYWYRQLPEEGLKFMVYLQKENIIDESGMPKERFSAEFPKEGPSILRIQQVVRGDSAAYFCASSPSGYPEAFFGQGTRLTVV.